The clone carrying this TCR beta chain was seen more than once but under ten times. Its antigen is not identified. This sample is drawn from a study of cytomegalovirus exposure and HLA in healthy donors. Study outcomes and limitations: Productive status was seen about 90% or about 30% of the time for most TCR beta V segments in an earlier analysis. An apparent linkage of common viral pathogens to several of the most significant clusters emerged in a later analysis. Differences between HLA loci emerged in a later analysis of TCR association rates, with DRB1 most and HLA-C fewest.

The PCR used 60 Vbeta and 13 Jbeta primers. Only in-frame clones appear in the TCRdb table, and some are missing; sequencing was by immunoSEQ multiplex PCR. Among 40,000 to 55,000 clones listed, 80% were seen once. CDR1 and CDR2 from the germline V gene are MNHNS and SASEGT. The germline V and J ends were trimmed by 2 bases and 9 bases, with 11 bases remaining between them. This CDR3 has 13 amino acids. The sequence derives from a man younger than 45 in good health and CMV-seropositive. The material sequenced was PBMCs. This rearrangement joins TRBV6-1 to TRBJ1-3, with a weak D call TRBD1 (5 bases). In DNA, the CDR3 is TGTGCCAGCAGTGAACAGGGATTTCGCACCATATATTTT. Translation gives CASSEQGFRTIYF.